These 20 T cell receptor beta chains came from one sample sequenced in a study of metastatic and nonmetastatic thyroid tumors. Prior to thyroid surgery, none of the patients had received any treatment. TCRdb re-clonotyped the PCR reads through MiXCR. Of 15,000 or so clones in the sample, 20% to 30% are singletons; the top ten hold less than 8.5%. The sequencing sample was made of tumor tissue. The receptors here all came from a female donor with papillary thyroid cancer or a benign thyroid nodule (not recorded which). Some clones in this sample may be carry-over from other donors' samples.

This clone turned up a few times. A single base separates this from a much larger clone, so it may be a read error. Lacking the conserved final phenylalanine or tryptophan, this CDR3 likely reflects a read error. This sequence joins TRBV10-3 and TRBJ2-7; the match to TRBD1 covers 10 bases. J lost 10 bases, V lost 4 bases, and 13 bases had no gene match. CDR1 and CDR2 from the germline V gene are ENHRY and SYGVKD. The CDR3 totals 15 residues. The chain's CDR3 is CAISAPGQGTEDQYS. The CDR3 DNA follows: TGTGCCATCAGTGCGCCGGGACAGGGGACGGAAGATCAGTACTCC.

This clone was seen repeatedly, ten times or more. This chain links TRBV6-4 with TRBJ2-1, with D possibly matching TRBD2 (5 bases). V was pared by 0 bases and J by 0 bases, with 9 bases between. The CDR3 sequence is 16 residues long. Germline CDR1 and CDR2: MRHNA and SNTAGT. The CDR3 DNA reads as TGTGCCAGCAGTGACTCGAGGGTTTCCTCCTACAATGAGCAGTTCTTC. This codes for CASSDSRVSSYNEQFF.

There are many counts of this clone. This chain links TRBV10-1 with TRBJ2-2; D is ambiguous. V lost 6 bases and J lost 2, with 16 bases in between. CDR3 size: 16 residues. Germline-derived CDR1 and CDR2 are WNHNN and SYGVQD (reference sequence). CDR3 sequence reads: CASSSADPANTGELFF. The CDR3 nucleotides read TGCGCCAGCAGCTCGGCGGACCCCGCTAACACCGGGGAGCTGTTTTTT.

This clone was recorded at least ten times. A much more abundant neighbour one base away suggests this may be a read error. The same CDR3 is also encoded by other DNA sequences in this sample. The rearrangement joins TRBV28 to TRBJ2-7; D possibly corresponds to TRBD1 (5 bases). CDR3 length: 11 amino acids. The germline V gene encodes CDR1 MDHEN and CDR2 SYDVKM. V was clipped by 6 bases and J by 7 bases, with 10 bases between them. In nucleotides, the CDR3 is TGTGCCAGCAGGACAGTGAATGAGCAGTACTTC. Encoded protein: CASRTVNEQYF.

This clone was detected ten times or more. This chain connects TRBV6-1 to TRBJ1-2; 7 nucleotides agree with TRBD1. Germline V CDR1 and CDR2: MNHNS, SASEGT. The CDR3 extends over 13 amino acids. The J segment lost 8 bases and the V segment lost 1 base, leaving 4 bases of the junction unmatched. Written as DNA, the CDR3 is TGTGCCAGCAGTGAAGGGGACAGCGGCGGCTACACCTTC. This translates into CASSEGDSGGYTF.

Sample share makes this clone medium-sized. V usage is TRBV11-2 and J usage is TRBJ2-7; 9 bases map to TRBD1. Germline values: CDR1 SGHAT, CDR2 FQNNGV. V shed 0 bases, J shed 1 base, and the junction held 7 bases outside the gene matches. The CDR3 runs 17 residues. Written as DNA, the CDR3 is TGTGCCAGCAGCTTAGATTTTGGGACAGGGTTTTCCTACGAGCAGTACTTC. Its translation is CASSLDFGTGFSYEQYF.

This clone appeared many times. The chain links TRBV20-1 to TRBJ2-1, with 8 nucleotides matching TRBD1. The CDR3 sequence is 14 residues long. With 1 base clipped from V and 7 bases from J, the junction kept 6 bases outside the gene matches. Germline CDR1 reads DFQATT; CDR2 reads SNEGSKA (reference sequence). The CDR3 nucleotides are TGCAGTGCTAGAGCGGGACAGGTCAGGAATGAGCAGTTCTTC. Residues: CSARAGQVRNEQFF.

The genes are TRBV28 and TRBJ1-1; 8 nucleotides agree with TRBD1. Germline trimming cut 3 bases from V and 5 bases from J; bases unmatched to any gene: 8. CDR3 length equals 15 residues. CDR1 MDHEN and CDR2 SYDVKM come from the germline V gene. The CDR3: CASSFQTGGGTEAFF. For the CDR3, the DNA is TGTGCCAGCAGTTTTCAAACAGGGGGAGGTACTGAAGCTTTCTTT. Using reference TRBV28 and TRBJ1-1 for the parts outside the CDR3, the full variable domain is DVKVTQSSRYLVKRTGEKVFLECVQDMDHENMFWYRQDPGLGLRLIYFSYDVKMKEKGDIPEGYSVSREKKERFSLILESASTNQTSMYLCASSFQTGGGTEAFFGQGTRLTVV.

This clone was seen repeatedly, ten times or more. The V and J genes are TRBV19 and TRBJ1-4, with D perhaps matching TRBD1 (6 bases). The CDR3 is 15 amino acids. Looked up from germline, CDR1 is LNHDA and CDR2 is SQIVND (reference sequence). V was pared by 5 bases and J by 2 bases, with 12 bases between. As DNA, the CDR3 is TGTGCCAGTAGTCGAAGGGGGGCCACTAATGAAAAACTGTTTTTT. As protein: CASSRRGATNEKLFF.

This clone was observed at least ten times. The chain joins TRBV7-2 to TRBJ2-7; the D gene could be TRBD1 or TRBD2 (5 bases each). The germline CDR1 and CDR2 sequences are SGHTA and FQGNSA. The CDR3 covers 14 residues. V dropped 8 bases and J dropped 3 bases, with 17 bases sitting between them. CDR3 nucleotides: TGTGCCAGCGGCGTTACCGGGACCTACTACGAGCAGTACTTC. It encodes CASGVTGTYYEQYF.

This clone was recorded at least ten times. Additional DNA sequences in this sample encode the identical CDR3. The genes are TRBV6-5 and TRBJ2-5, with D possibly matching TRBD1 (6 bases). Trimming took off 2 bases at V and 7 bases at J, with 14 bases between the two ends. The CDR3 is 14 residues long. In germline, CDR1 is MNHEY, CDR2 SVGAGI. CDR3 region: CASSYDLGAGTQYF. CDR3 in DNA: TGTGCCAGCAGTTACGACTTGGGGGCGGGGACCCAGTACTTC.

The rearrangement joins TRBV5-1 to TRBJ2-5; 9 bases line up with TRBD2. Looked up from germline, CDR1 is SGHRS and CDR2 is YFSETQ. Trimming at V came to 4 bases and at J to 5 bases, leaving 9 bases not matched to a gene. There are 15 residues in the CDR3. CDR3 bases: TGCGCCAGCAGCGTAGATAGCGGGAGAGGGGAGACCCAGTACTTC. Translating it yields CASSVDSGRGETQYF.

This chain connects TRBV6-1 to TRBJ1-5; perhaps TRBD1 as D (5 bases). The CDR3 extends over 12 amino acids. CDR1 is MNHNS and CDR2 is SASEGT in the germline V gene. Between the trimmed V and J ends, which lost 8 bases and 10 bases, there was a span of 15 bases. As DNA, the CDR3 is TGTGCCAGCTCCCGGGGGGTTCCCCCCCAGCATTTT. Amino acid sequence: CASSRGVPPQHF.

This clone was seen only a few times. The V gene is TRBV6-4, the J gene TRBJ2-7; the D gene is possibly TRBD2 (6 bases). Germline CDR1 reads MRHNA; CDR2 reads SNTAGT. Trimming removed 4 bases from V and 7 bases from J, with 14 bases in between. The CDR3 sequence is 13 residues long. In nucleotides, the CDR3 is TGTGCCAGCAGTGCTAGCGTGATCTCGGAGCAGTACTTC. Its translation is CASSASVISEQYF.

This clone was picked up one time. This chain uses TRBV20-1 with TRBJ1-2; D unclear. V dropped 0 bases and J dropped 8 bases, with 19 bases sitting between them. Per the germline V gene, CDR1 is DFQATT and CDR2 is SNEGSKA (reference sequence). This CDR3 region has 15 residues. The DNA of the CDR3 is TGCAGTGCTAGAGATATGAGGGTGCTTAGCTACGGCTACACCTTC. Translation gives CSARDMRVLSYGYTF.

This clone was seen at least ten times. The rearrangement joins TRBV6-1 to TRBJ2-2, with TRBD2 identical over 7 bases. Germline CDR1 is MNHNS and CDR2 is SASEGT. V was clipped by 5 bases and J by 3 bases; unmatched bases: 0. This CDR3 has 13 residues. The CDR3 nucleotides read TGTGCCAGCAGTAGCGGGGACACCGGGGAGCTGTTTTTT. It translates to CASSSGDTGELFF.

In this sample, this clone turned up many times. This chain uses TRBV28 with TRBJ2-3; the match to TRBD2 covers 8 bases. From germline, CDR1 is MDHEN and CDR2 SYDVKM. V was clipped by 5 bases and J by 5 bases; unmatched bases: 9. The CDR3 totals 15 residues. In DNA, the CDR3 is TGTGCCAGCAGTCCTAGCGGGTGGGGTGGAGATACGCAGTATTTT. This encodes CASSPSGWGGDTQYF. Together with reference TRBV28 and TRBJ2-3, the CDR3 gives the full variable domain: DVKVTQSSRYLVKRTGEKVFLECVQDMDHENMFWYRQDPGLGLRLIYFSYDVKMKEKGDIPEGYSVSREKKERFSLILESASTNQTSMYLCASSPSGWGGDTQYFGPGTRLTVL.

There are many counts of this clone. This chain joins TRBV9 and TRBJ1-3; 9 nucleotides line up with TRBD1. The CDR3 has 16 amino acids. V shed 6 bases and J 1 base; nucleotides not matched to a gene: 8. The germline gives CDR1 SGDLS, CDR2 YYNGEE. CDR3 protein: CASKTGTGWSGNTIYF. The CDR3 DNA sequence: TGTGCCAGCAAAACCGGGACAGGGTGGTCTGGAAACACCATATATTTT.

This clone is medium-sized within its sample. The rearrangement links TRBV6-4 to TRBJ1-1; D possibly corresponds to TRBD1 (5 bases). V shed 6 bases and J shed 0 bases, with 11 bases lying between them. Germline CDR1 and CDR2: MRHNA and SNTAGT. This CDR3 has 14 amino acids. This chain's CDR3 is CASRATDMNTEAFF. CDR3 sequence (DNA): TGTGCCAGCAGAGCGACAGACATGAACACTGAAGCTTTCTTT.

This clone was counted many times. The chain employs TRBV12-3 or TRBV12-4 and TRBJ2-3; D gene uncertain. The CDR3 sequence is 13 residues long. Trimming shortened V by 1 base and J by 6 bases, and 8 bases separated the two germline ends. This chain's CDR3 is CASSLGPEDTQYF. The CDR3 coding sequence is TGTGCCAGCAGTTTAGGACCGGAGGATACGCAGTATTTT.